The sequence of this TCR beta chain was determined in a study of Graves' ophthalmopathy and Graves' hyperthyroidism. Study-level information: Specimen type is peripheral blood, obtained at initial diagnosis before any treatment.

RNA transcripts provided the template for amplifying TCR beta CDR3 regions. HTBI-primed RT-PCR formed the first round, and a multiplex PCR formed the second. TCRdb recomputed calls from the multiplex PCR reads with MiXCR, one row per CDR3 protein. The sample holds about 210,000 distinct CDR3 sequences, roughly 29% seen once. V was trimmed by 3 bases and J by 7 bases, leaving 13 bases between them. CDR1 is SQVTM and CDR2 is ANQGSEA in the germline V gene. There are 12 residues in the CDR3. The specimen was peripheral blood. The V and J genes are TRBV29-1 and TRBJ2-7; tentatively, D is TRBD1 (6 bases). This sequence was found in a man in his fifties with Graves' ophthalmopathy. The CDR3 region has the DNA TGCAGCGTTGACCGCCCAGGGGAAGAGCAGTACTTC. It yields the protein CSVDRPGEEQYF.